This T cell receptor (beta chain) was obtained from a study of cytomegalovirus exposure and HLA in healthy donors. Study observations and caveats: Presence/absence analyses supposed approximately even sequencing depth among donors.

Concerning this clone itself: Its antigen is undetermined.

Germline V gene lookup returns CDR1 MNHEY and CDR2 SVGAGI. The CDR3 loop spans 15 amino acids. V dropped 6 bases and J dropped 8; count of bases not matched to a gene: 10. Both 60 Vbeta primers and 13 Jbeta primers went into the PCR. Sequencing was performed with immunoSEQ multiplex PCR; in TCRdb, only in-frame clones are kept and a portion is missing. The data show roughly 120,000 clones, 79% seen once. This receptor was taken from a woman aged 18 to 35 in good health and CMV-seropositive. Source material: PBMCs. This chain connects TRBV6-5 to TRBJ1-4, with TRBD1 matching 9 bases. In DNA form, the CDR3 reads TGTGCCAGCAGGAAAGGGGGACAGGGTCAAGAAAAACTGTTTTTT. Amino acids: CASRKGGQGQEKLFF.